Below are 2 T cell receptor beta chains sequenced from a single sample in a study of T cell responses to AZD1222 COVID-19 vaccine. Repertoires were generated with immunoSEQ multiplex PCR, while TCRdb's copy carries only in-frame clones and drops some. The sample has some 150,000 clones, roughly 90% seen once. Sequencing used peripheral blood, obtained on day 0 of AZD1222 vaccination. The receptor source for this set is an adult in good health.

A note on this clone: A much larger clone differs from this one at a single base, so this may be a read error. CDR3 nucleotides: TGCGTCAGCAGCTTGGCCGGGGGGGCCTACGAGCAGTACTTC. Its protein product is CVSSLAGGAYEQYF. The chain recombines TRBV5-1 with TRBJ2-7; the match to TRBD2 covers 8 bases. Germline V lookup: CDR1 SGHRS, CDR2 YFSETQ. The CDR3 covers 14 residues.

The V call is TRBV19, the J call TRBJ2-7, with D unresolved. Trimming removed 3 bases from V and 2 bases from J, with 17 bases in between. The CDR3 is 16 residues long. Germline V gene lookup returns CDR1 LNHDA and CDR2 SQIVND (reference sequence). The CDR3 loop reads CASSISGVGLTYEQYF. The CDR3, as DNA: TGTGCCAGTAGTATTAGTGGAGTTGGGTTAACCTACGAGCAGTACTTC. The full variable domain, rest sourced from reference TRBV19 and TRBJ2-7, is DGGITQSPKYLFRKEGQNVTLSCEQNLNHDAMYWYRQDPGQGLRLIYYSQIVNDFQKGDIAEGYSVSREKKESFPLTVTSAQKNPTAFYLCASSISGVGLTYEQYFGPGTRLTVT.